Each of the 22 T cell receptor beta chains below was sequenced from the same sample in a study of T cells in Graves' hyperthyroidism and ophthalmopathy. Researchers amplified the TCR beta CDR3 regions from RNA transcripts. In the first-round RT-PCR of the TCR CDR3, the HTBI primer set was used. One entry per CDR3 protein, called by TCRdb with MiXCR from the multiplex PCR reads. The sample shows approximately 370,000 distinct CDR3 sequences, approximately 15% of them seen only once. The sample taken for sequencing was blood. Every receptor here comes from a woman aged 30 to 39 with Graves' hyperthyroidism.

This clonotype was seen many times. This chain connects TRBV2 to TRBJ2-7; the D gene is possibly TRBD1 (6 bases). The CDR3 covers 14 residues. V dropped 7 bases and J dropped 3 bases, with 16 bases sitting between them. Germline assignment: CDR1 SNHLY and CDR2 FYNNEI. This chain's CDR3 is CASTKTGTIYEQYF. The CDR3 DNA reads as TGTGCCAGCACCAAAACAGGGACGATCTACGAGCAGTACTTC.

This clonotype occurred a few times. The chain joins TRBV10-3 to TRBJ1-2, with D possibly matching TRBD1 (5 bases). V was trimmed by 10 bases and J by 8 bases, leaving 17 bases between them. The germline V gene encodes CDR1 ENHRY and CDR2 SYGVKD. This CDR3 is built from 12 residues. CDR3 in DNA: TGTGCCACTGAGGGGCCCAGATGGGGCTACACCTTC. Its translation is CATEGPRWGYTF.

The chain has TRBV7-9 and TRBJ2-7; 7 nucleotides align to TRBD1. The germline V gene encodes CDR1 SEHNR and CDR2 FQNEAQ (reference sequence). The CDR3 has 18 residues. J was trimmed by 3 bases and V by 3 bases; bases with no gene match: 17. The chain's CDR3 is CASSFRDRDPKDYYEQYF. Here the CDR3 DNA reads TGTGCCAGCAGCTTTCGCGACAGGGACCCAAAAGATTACTACGAGCAGTACTTC.

The chain carries TRBV7-2 and TRBJ2-2; D remains ambiguous. Trimming stripped 5 bases from V and 3 bases from J, with 16 bases between. Per germline, CDR1 SGHTA and CDR2 FQGNSA. This CDR3 region has 16 residues. The DNA of the CDR3 is TGTGCCAGCAGCGCGCGACACCTCCAGGACACCGGGGAGCTGTTTTTT. This encodes CASSARHLQDTGELFF. The complete variable domain, with remaining parts taken from reference TRBV7-2 and TRBJ2-2, reads GAGVSQSPSNKVTEKGKDVELRCDPISGHTALYWYRQSLGQGLEFLIYFQGNSAPDKSGLPSDRFSAERTGGSVSTLTIQRTQQEDSAVYLCASSARHLQDTGELFFGEGSRLTVL.

This clonotype was seen repeatedly, ten times or more. The rearrangement uses TRBV12-3 or TRBV12-4 and TRBJ2-3, with D hard to call. This CDR3 is built from 15 residues. Deletions cut 3 bases from V and 0 bases from J, with 10 bases between. The CDR3 DNA reads as TGTGCCAGCAGTTTGTTTGATTCTAGCACAGATACGCAGTATTTT. Residues: CASSLFDSSTDTQYF.

A few counts support this clonotype. The V call is TRBV9, the J call TRBJ2-3, with 11 nucleotides matching TRBD1. The CDR3 runs 16 residues. J was trimmed by 4 bases and V by 3 bases; bases with no gene match: 7. The germline V gene has CDR1 SGDLS and CDR2 YYNGEE. The CDR3, as DNA: TGTGCCAGCAGCGAGGGACCGGGACAGGGGGCAGATACGCAGTATTTT. It specifies CASSEGPGQGADTQYF. Combining the CDR3 with reference TRBV9 and TRBJ2-3 gives the whole variable domain DSGVTQTPKHLITATGQRVTLRCSPRSGDLSVYWYQQSLDQGLQFLIQYYNGEERAKGNILERFSAQQFPDLHSELNLSSLELGDSALYFCASSEGPGQGADTQYFGPGTRLTVL.

This clonotype was seen at least ten times. The chain recombines TRBV20-1 with TRBJ2-1; either TRBD1 or TRBD2 may supply D (5 bases each). The V gene's germline CDR1 is DFQATT and CDR2 SNEGSKA (reference sequence). Deletions cut 1 base from V and 11 bases from J, with 24 bases between. CDR3 length: 16 residues. CDR3 nucleotides: TGCAGTGCTAGAGTTTCCGCGGGCAGGGTTTACCAGCAGCAGTTCTTC. Residues: CSARVSAGRVYQQQFF.

The V call is TRBV25-1, the J call TRBJ2-3; 8 nucleotides agree with TRBD2. The CDR3 length is 17 residues. Germline V gives CDR1 MGHDK, CDR2 SYGVNS. The junction had 12 bases not matched to a gene; V was cut back by 3 bases and J by 4 bases. CDR3 sequence: CASSERYSGELADTQYF. The CDR3 DNA sequence: TGTGCCAGCAGTGAGCGCTATAGCGGGGAGTTGGCAGATACGCAGTATTTT.

This clonotype was seen more than once but under ten times. The chain links TRBV6-1 to TRBJ1-5; tentative D call: TRBD1 (5 bases). The germline gives CDR1 MNHNS, CDR2 SASEGT. The CDR3 has 15 amino acids. V shed 9 bases and J shed 0 bases, with 15 bases lying between them. The CDR3 loop is CASAPGQISNQPQHF. The CDR3 DNA reads as TGTGCCAGTGCTCCCGGACAAATTAGCAATCAGCCCCAGCATTTT.

At least ten counts were recorded for this clonotype. The chain recombines TRBV24-1 with TRBJ2-5, with D unresolved. Between the trimmed V and J ends, which lost 3 bases and 4 bases, there was a span of 11 bases. The CDR3 is 14 residues long. Germline V gene lookup returns CDR1 KGHDR and CDR2 SFDVKD. The CDR3 DNA is TGTGCCACCAGTGATATCCTCAGATCAGAGACCCAGTACTTC. Its translation: CATSDILRSETQYF.

This clonotype was seen repeatedly, ten times or more. The chain uses TRBV20-1 and TRBJ2-5; the D is unclear. CDR3 size: 15 residues. In germline, CDR1 is DFQATT, CDR2 SNEGSKA (reference sequence). Deletions cut 0 bases from V and 5 bases from J, with 16 bases between. The CDR3 region is CSARDRVFGLETQYF. Written as DNA, the CDR3 is TGCAGTGCTAGAGATCGGGTTTTCGGTCTGGAGACCCAGTACTTC.

This clonotype came up a few times. This sequence joins TRBV6-1 and TRBJ2-1; possible D gene TRBD2, 6 bases. CDR1 and CDR2 (germline): MNHNS, SASEGT. Trimming cost V 5 bases and J 5 bases, with 19 bases left between them. The length of the CDR3 is 16 residues. The CDR3 DNA follows: TGTGCCAGCAGTTACGCTGGAAGCGGGTTTAACAATGAGCAGTTCTTC. Amino acids: CASSYAGSGFNNEQFF.

Only a few counts were recorded for this clonotype. V gene TRBV9 combines with J gene TRBJ1-4; 7 bases line up with TRBD1. V was pared by 4 bases and J by 5 bases, with 8 bases of the junction left unmatched. The CDR3 length is 15 residues. Germline CDR1 SGDLS, CDR2 YYNGEE. The CDR3 bases are TGTGCCAGCAGCCCCTGGACAGGCGGGAATGAAAAACTGTTTTTT. Translating gives CASSPWTGGNEKLFF.

The chain carries TRBV7-2 and TRBJ1-3; possibly TRBD1 for D (6 bases). CDR1 is SGHTA, CDR2 FQGNSA, per germline. V gave up 1 base and J gave up 4 bases, with 14 bases separating them. The CDR3 has 16 amino acids. As DNA, the CDR3 is TGTGCCAGCAGCTTAGTTACGGGGGCAGGAGGAAACACCATATATTTT. This codes for CASSLVTGAGGNTIYF.

The J gene is TRBJ1-2, the V gene TRBV6-5, with 8 bases identical to TRBD1. The CDR3 covers 16 residues. The J segment lost 8 bases and the V segment lost 4 bases, leaving 15 bases of the junction unmatched. The germline V gene encodes CDR1 MNHEY and CDR2 SVGAGI. The CDR3 nucleotides are TGTGCCAGCAGTTCGCTCCGGGACAGGCGTCTGAGCGGCTACACCTTC. Protein sequence: CASSSLRDRRLSGYTF.

This rearrangement joins TRBV20-1 to TRBJ2-5; 12 nucleotides line up with TRBD2. V was clipped by 6 bases and J by 1 base; unmatched bases: 3. The germline V gene encodes CDR1 DFQATT and CDR2 SNEGSKA (reference sequence). This CDR3 has 14 amino acids. The CDR3 here is CSAGLAGIQETQYF. The CDR3 bases are TGCAGTGCCGGACTAGCGGGAATCCAAGAGACCCAGTACTTC.

This clonotype was seen ten or more times. The J gene is TRBJ2-5, the V gene TRBV28; 10 bases agree with TRBD1. CDR1 is MDHEN and CDR2 is SYDVKM in the germline V gene. With 2 bases clipped from V and 5 bases from J, the junction kept 5 bases outside the gene matches. CDR3 length equals 15 residues. CDR3 bases: TGTGCCAGCAGTTTAGGGACAGGGGTAGGGGAGACCCAGTACTTC. As protein: CASSLGTGVGETQYF.

The table lists this clonotype with many counts. The chain joins TRBV20-1 to TRBJ2-7; perhaps D is TRBD1 or TRBD2 (5 bases each). The CDR3 covers 16 residues. Germline lookup yields CDR1 DFQATT and CDR2 SNEGSKA (reference sequence). Trimming cost V 3 bases and J 4 bases, with 22 bases left between them. CDR3 nucleotides: TGCAGTGCTAGGTCCGGCATCCGGGGCCCTTCTTACGAGCAGTACTTC. This translates into CSARSGIRGPSYEQYF.

Ten or more counts support this clonotype. The chain is built from TRBV2 and TRBJ2-5; D perhaps matches TRBD2 (6 bases). This CDR3 has 11 residues. Germline loops: CDR1 SNHLY, CDR2 FYNNEI. This CDR3 is CASRGSQTQYF. In DNA, the CDR3 is TGTGCAAGCCGGGGGAGTCAGACCCAGTACTTC. The whole variable domain, remainder taken from reference TRBV2 and TRBJ2-5, is EPEVTQTPSHQVTQMGQEVILRCVPISNHLYFYWYRQILGQKVEFLVSFYNNEISEKSEIFDDQFSVERPDGSNFTLKIRSTKLEDSAMYFCASRGSQTQYFGPGTRLLVL.

This clonotype was counted a few times. The J gene is TRBJ2-2, the V gene TRBV5-6, with 7 bases lining up with TRBD1. This CDR3 has 14 amino acids. The germline V gene encodes CDR1 SGHDT and CDR2 YYEEEE. Losses at the gene ends were 5 bases for V and 7 bases for J; bases not matched to a gene: 8. The CDR3 reads CASRGTVGNGELFF. Written as DNA, the CDR3 is TGTGCCAGCAGAGGGACAGTTGGCAACGGGGAGCTGTTTTTT.

This clonotype was counted a few times. A much larger clone differs by one base, so this may be a read error. V and J are TRBV12-3 or TRBV12-4 and TRBJ2-5; a weak D match, TRBD2 (5 bases). This CDR3 is 14 amino acids long. V shed 0 bases and J shed 7 bases, with 12 bases lying between them. The CDR3 nucleotides read TGTGCCAGCAGTTTAGCGACGGGGTGGGGGACCCAGTACTTC. This codes for CASSLATGWGTQYF.

The CDR3 region is CASSLQSSPRNTIYF. The CDR3 DNA reads TGTGCCAGCAGCCTACAATCTTCGCCGCGAAACACCATATATTTT. This chain uses TRBV2 with TRBJ1-3; D unresolved. The CDR3 covers 15 residues. V shed 6 bases and J shed 5 bases, with 17 bases lying between them. Germline loops: CDR1 SNHLY, CDR2 FYNNEI.